Below are 18 T cell receptor beta chains sequenced from a single sample in a study of T cell responses to AZD1222 COVID-19 vaccine. The table came from immunoSEQ multiplex PCR; TCRdb's copy has only in-frame clones and leaves some out. The profile shows approximately 110,000 clones, 87% of them singletons. Sequencing was performed on peripheral blood, taken 28 days after the second AZD1222 dose. Receptors were obtained from an adult who received the AZD1222 COVID-19 vaccine.

This chain connects TRBV21-1 to TRBJ1-5; the tabulated D call, TRBD1, remains unverified against the DNA. TRBV21-1 is tagged as a pseudogene. This CDR3 comprises 16 residues. CDR3 residues: CASSKGRQGLGQPQHF. In nucleotides, the CDR3 is TGTGCCAGCAGCAAAGGAAGACAGGGCCTCGGTCAGCCCCAGCATTTT.

The genes are TRBV2 and TRBJ1-2; no definite D call. Trimming removed 1 base at V and 1 base at J, with 7 bases between. The CDR3 has 14 amino acids. From germline, CDR1 is SNHLY and CDR2 FYNNEI. CDR3 residues: CASSEGNSNYGYTF. CDR3 in DNA: TGTGCCAGCAGTGAAGGAAACAGTAACTATGGCTACACCTTC.

This sequence joins TRBV3-1 (or the pseudogene TRBV3-2) and TRBJ2-3; D gene ambiguous. Deletions cut 0 bases from V and 7 bases from J, with 8 bases between. This CDR3 spans 13 amino acids. Per the germline V gene, CDR1 is LGHDT and CDR2 is YNNKEL (reference sequence). CDR3 loop: CASSQEMGYTQYF. CDR3 coding DNA: TGTGCCAGCAGCCAAGAGATGGGATATACGCAGTATTTT.

The V gene is TRBV11-2, the J gene TRBJ2-7; possible D gene TRBD1, 6 bases. The V gene's germline CDR1 is SGHAT and CDR2 FQNNGV. This CDR3 comprises 16 residues. V was trimmed by 5 bases and J by 3 bases, leaving 20 bases between them. CDR3 amino acids: CASSQLQGRVGYEQYF. The CDR3, as DNA: TGTGCCAGCAGCCAATTACAGGGCAGGGTCGGCTACGAGCAGTACTTC. The complete variable domain, with remaining parts taken from reference TRBV11-2 and TRBJ2-7, reads EAGVAQSPRYKIIEKRQSVAFWCNPISGHATLYWYQQILGQGPKLLIQFQNNGVVDDSQLPKDRFSAERLKGVDSTLKIQPAKLEDSAVYLCASSQLQGRVGYEQYFGPGTRLTVT.

The sample holds a few counts of this clone. This chain connects TRBV3-1 (or the pseudogene TRBV3-2) to TRBJ1-4; the match to TRBD1 covers 9 bases. CDR3 length: 16 residues. In germline, CDR1 is LGHDT, CDR2 YNNKEL (reference sequence). V gave up 0 bases and J gave up 6 bases; unmatched junction bases: 5. The CDR3 nucleotides are TGTGCCAGCAGCCAAGAGGCCGGGACAGGGTATGAAAAACTGTTTTTT. Its translation is CASSQEAGTGYEKLFF.

The CDR3 nucleotides are TGTGCCAGCAGCGTAGGGACCCGGGACGAAGGGGCCTATGGCTACACCTTC. Translated: CASSVGTRDEGAYGYTF. The chain uses TRBV9 and TRBJ1-2; tentative D call: TRBD1 (5 bases). This CDR3 spans 17 amino acids. The V gene's germline CDR1 is SGDLS and CDR2 YYNGEE. Trimming shortened V by 0 bases and J by 4 bases, and 19 bases separated the two germline ends.

The genes are TRBV28 and TRBJ1-1; 7 positions match TRBD1. This CDR3 is built from 16 residues. Germline CDR1 and CDR2: MDHEN and SYDVKM. V lost 4 bases and J lost 0; bases outside the gene matches: 8. The CDR3 DNA sequence: TGTGCCAGCAGTTCTGGGGGGGGACAGTTGAACACTGAAGCTTTCTTT. Translation gives CASSSGGGQLNTEAFF.

This sequence joins TRBV12-3 or TRBV12-4 and TRBJ2-4; D perhaps matches TRBD1 (6 bases). The CDR3 extends over 13 amino acids. V shed 4 bases and J shed 6 bases, with 10 bases lying between them. This CDR3 is CASSSIQGNIQYF. Written as DNA, the CDR3 is TGTGCCAGCAGTTCGATACAGGGAAACATTCAGTACTTC.

The V call is TRBV7-2, the J call TRBJ1-1; no firm D call. V was shortened by 2 bases and J by 0 bases, with 7 bases between the two germline ends. CDR3 length: 14 residues. Germline CDR1 reads SGHTA; CDR2 reads FQGNSA. The CDR3 spells CASSLSGVNTEAFF. For the CDR3, the DNA is TGTGCCAGCAGCTTAAGCGGGGTGAACACTGAAGCTTTCTTT.

J is TRBJ2-5 and V is TRBV18, with D possibly TRBD2 on 6 matching bases. CDR1 and CDR2 (germline): KGHSH, LQKENI. This CDR3 is built from 15 residues. The germline V and J ends were trimmed by 6 bases and 4 bases, with 18 bases remaining between them. CDR3 DNA: TGTGCCAGCTCCCGAGATCGGGGAGGTCGAGAGACCCAGTACTTC. As protein: CASSRDRGGRETQYF.

The chain links TRBV5-4 to TRBJ2-3; no firm D call. There are 14 residues in the CDR3. Between the trimmed V and J ends, which lost 1 base and 0 bases, there was a span of 6 bases. The V gene's germline CDR1 is SGHNT and CDR2 YYREEE (reference sequence). The CDR3 DNA reads as TGTGCCAGCAGCTTGAACCCTAGCACAGATACGCAGTATTTT. Translation: CASSLNPSTDTQYF.

The rearrangement links TRBV7-9 to TRBJ2-7, with TRBD2 matching over 7 bases. From germline, CDR1 is SEHNR and CDR2 FQNEAQ (reference sequence). The CDR3 loop spans 14 amino acids. With V trimmed by 0 bases and J by 5 bases, 4 bases remained unmatched. The CDR3 loop reads CASSLAGGSHEQYF. CDR3 nucleotides: TGTGCCAGCAGCTTAGCGGGGGGGTCCCACGAGCAGTACTTC.

This chain connects TRBV19 to TRBJ1-1; 9 bases fit TRBD1. Losses at the gene ends were 7 bases for V and 1 base for J; bases not matched to a gene: 10. Germline V gene data show CDR1 as LNHDA and CDR2 as SQIVND (reference sequence). CDR3 length: 16 residues. DNA for the CDR3: TGTGCCAGTACATTTTCGGGGACAGGGCGGAACACTGAAGCTTTCTTT. Its protein product is CASTFSGTGRNTEAFF. Using reference TRBV19 and TRBJ1-1 for the parts outside the CDR3, the full variable domain is DGGITQSPKYLFRKEGQNVTLSCEQNLNHDAMYWYRQDPGQGLRLIYYSQIVNDFQKGDIAEGYSVSREKKESFPLTVTSAQKNPTAFYLCASTFSGTGRNTEAFFGQGTRLTVV.

This clone was seen a single time. The chain recombines TRBV20-1 with TRBJ1-1; tentatively, D is TRBD1 (6 bases). Per germline, CDR1 DFQATT and CDR2 SNEGSKA (reference sequence). With 3 bases removed from V and 0 bases from J, the gap between germline ends came to 8 bases. The CDR3 loop spans 13 amino acids. CDR3 DNA sequence: TGCAGTGCTAGTAACAGGGTGAACACTGAAGCTTTCTTT. It specifies CSASNRVNTEAFF.

This sequence joins TRBV10-2 and TRBJ2-2, with TRBD2 as a possible D gene (7 bases). This CDR3 is built from 15 residues. Germline V lookup: CDR1 WSHSY, CDR2 SAAADI. V lost 6 bases, J lost 5 bases, and 16 bases lay in between. This CDR3 is CASRGAGAATGELFF. CDR3 DNA sequence: TGCGCCAGCAGGGGGGCGGGAGCTGCGACCGGGGAGCTGTTTTTT.

V and J are TRBV15 and TRBJ2-2; D ambiguous. Germline lookup yields CDR1 LNHNV and CDR2 YYDKDF (reference sequence). Trimming pared 0 bases from V and 2 bases from J, leaving 7 bases between. CDR3 length: 15 residues. The CDR3 DNA is TGTGCCACCAGCAGAGATCTTCATAACACCGGGGAGCTGTTTTTT. Amino acids: CATSRDLHNTGELFF.

This chain uses TRBV27 with TRBJ1-3; D is uncertain. This CDR3 has 15 residues. Germline assignment: CDR1 MNHEY and CDR2 SMNVEV (reference sequence). Trimming removed 5 bases from V and 4 bases from J, with 15 bases in between. CDR3 sequence (DNA): TGTGCCAGCAGTAAACAGCGGGGTCTGGGAAACACCATATATTTT. This codes for CASSKQRGLGNTIYF.

The CDR3 here is CASSLGTGGPYGYTF. In DNA form, the CDR3 reads TGTGCCAGCAGTCTTGGGACAGGGGGACCCTATGGCTACACCTTC. The chain has TRBV6-5 and TRBJ1-2; 11 bases are a match to TRBD1. V lost 5 bases, J lost 4 bases, and 6 bases stayed unmatched. This CDR3 region has 15 residues. From germline, CDR1 is MNHEY and CDR2 SVGAGI.